The 27 T cell receptor beta chains below were found in one sample sequenced in a study of T cell repertoires in cytomegalovirus infection. Each CDR3 protein gets one entry after TCRdb re-called the reads with MiXCR. The table lists around 250,000 distinct CDR3 sequences, around 15% of them singletons. The sequenced sample was CD8+ T cells from PBMCs. The receptors derive from a human donor in good health (CMV status not recorded). Some clones in this sample may be carry-over from other donors' samples.

This clonotype was recorded many times. The chain joins TRBV4-2 to TRBJ2-3, with TRBD2 matching 9 bases. The CDR3 is made up of 17 amino acids. V lost 4 bases and J lost 3; bases outside the gene matches: 11. Germline assignment: CDR1 LGHNA and CDR2 YNFKEQ. As DNA, the CDR3 is TGTGCCAGCAGCCCCCATGGGAGCGGGGGGCTGACAGATACGCAGTATTTT. This gives the protein CASSPHGSGGLTDTQYF.

This clonotype was observed at least ten times. This CDR3 is CASSFSWTPSTDTQYF. In DNA form, the CDR3 reads TGTGCCAGCAGCTTTTCTTGGACCCCGAGCACAGATACGCAGTATTTT. The rearrangement joins TRBV11-2 to TRBJ2-3, with D unclear. The CDR3 runs to 16 residues. Trimming stripped 3 bases from V and 0 bases from J, with 13 bases between. Germline V gene lookup returns CDR1 SGHAT and CDR2 FQNNGV.

The V gene is TRBV20-1, the J gene TRBJ2-7; tentative D call: TRBD1 (5 bases). Deletions cut 0 bases from V and 6 bases from J, with 15 bases between. Germline assignment: CDR1 DFQATT and CDR2 SNEGSKA (reference sequence). The CDR3 has 14 amino acids. For the CDR3, the DNA is TGCAGTGCTAGAGATCTGGACACCGTTTTCGAGCAGTACTTC. Protein: CSARDLDTVFEQYF.

The chain employs TRBV28 and TRBJ1-1; D gene unclear. V dropped 1 base and J dropped 1 base, with 10 bases sitting between them. The CDR3 loop spans 15 amino acids. In germline, CDR1 is MDHEN, CDR2 SYDVKM. The CDR3: CASSLSRGSNTEAFF. Written as DNA, the CDR3 is TGTGCCAGCAGTTTATCCCGGGGATCGAACACTGAAGCTTTCTTT.

This clonotype has ten or more counts. The chain carries TRBV12-3 or TRBV12-4 and TRBJ2-7; TRBD1 matches 8 bases. The V and J ends lost 2 bases and 6 bases, in that order; junction bases with no gene match: 9. This CDR3 region has 15 residues. This chain's CDR3 is CASSLFETGVGEQYF. The DNA for the CDR3 is TGTGCCAGCAGTTTATTCGAGACAGGGGTAGGCGAGCAGTACTTC.

V is TRBV2 and J is TRBJ2-7; TRBD2 matches 9 bases. CDR3 size: 16 residues. The V gene's germline CDR1 is SNHLY and CDR2 FYNNEI. The trim removed 2 bases at V and 6 bases at J, leaving 11 bases unmatched. CDR3 loop: CASSEPPLAGGLEQYF. The CDR3 region has the DNA TGTGCCAGCAGTGAACCCCCGTTGGCGGGGGGGCTCGAGCAGTACTTC.

The V and J genes are TRBV12-3 or TRBV12-4 and TRBJ1-2, with 7 bases aligning to TRBD1. The ends lost 5 bases at V and 10 bases at J; junction bases unmatched: 10. CDR3 length equals 13 residues. The CDR3 DNA reads TGTGCCAGCAGTGCCCAGGGGGGGCACAACTACACCTTC. Protein sequence: CASSAQGGHNYTF.

Only a few counts were recorded for this clonotype. The chain employs TRBV6-8 and TRBJ2-2; perhaps TRBD1 as D (5 bases). V lost 0 bases and J 4 bases, leaving 9 bases between the germline ends. The CDR3 totals 15 residues. Germline V gene sequence: CDR1 MNHGY, CDR2 SAAAGT. The CDR3 DNA reads TGTGCCAGCAGTTACTCGCCCCAGGGCACCGGGGAGCTGTTTTTT. It yields the protein CASSYSPQGTGELFF.

The chain combines TRBV10-3 with TRBJ2-5; D might be TRBD2 (5 bases). CDR3 length: 15 amino acids. With 3 bases removed from V and 3 bases from J, the gap between germline ends came to 14 bases. In germline, CDR1 is ENHRY, CDR2 SYGVKD. Here the CDR3 DNA reads TGTGCCATCAGTGAATCAAGAACTAGGAAAGAGACCCAGTACTTC. This translates into CAISESRTRKETQYF.

This clonotype was picked up many times. The chain is built from TRBV7-2 and TRBJ1-1; D is perhaps TRBD1 (6 bases). CDR1 is SGHTA and CDR2 is FQGNSA in the germline V gene. The CDR3 has 15 amino acids. V lost 5 bases to trimming and J lost 5 bases, with 18 bases between them. CDR3 DNA: TGTGCCAGCAGCCATTGGGGGGGGCCGGTGACTGAAGCTTTCTTT. Protein: CASSHWGGPVTEAFF.

The J gene is TRBJ1-1, the V gene TRBV29-1, with no clear D. This CDR3 region has 13 residues. V was trimmed by 5 bases and J by 0 bases, leaving 10 bases between them. The V gene's germline CDR1 is SQVTM and CDR2 ANQGSEA. Written as DNA, the CDR3 is TGCAGCGTTTTGGACGGCATGAACACTGAAGCTTTCTTT. This gives the protein CSVLDGMNTEAFF.

V gene TRBV7-2 combines with J gene TRBJ2-1; 9 bases agree with TRBD1. Trimming cost V 5 bases and J 9 bases; bases outside gene matches: 11. This CDR3 is built from 15 residues. Germline V CDR1 and CDR2: SGHTA, FQGNSA. CDR3 protein: CASSPRDRVRGEQFF. The CDR3 nucleotides read TGTGCCAGCAGCCCCCGGGACAGGGTTCGTGGTGAGCAGTTCTTC. The full variable domain, rest sourced from reference TRBV7-2 and TRBJ2-1, is GAGVSQSPSNKVTEKGKDVELRCDPISGHTALYWYRQSLGQGLEFLIYFQGNSAPDKSGLPSDRFSAERTGGSVSTLTIQRTQQEDSAVYLCASSPRDRVRGEQFFGPGTRLTVL.

This clonotype was seen at least ten times. The chain joins TRBV7-6 to TRBJ2-3; no reliable D call. The CDR3 has 14 residues. Germline V gene lookup returns CDR1 SGHVS and CDR2 FNYEAQ. The V and J ends lost 5 bases and 1 base respectively, with 10 bases between them. The CDR3 sequence is CASSPRPRTDTQYF. CDR3 in DNA: TGTGCCAGCAGCCCAAGACCCCGCACAGATACGCAGTATTTT.

This clonotype was counted ten times or more. Germline is not matched at one junction end, which may reflect a read error. The V call is TRBV7-9, the J call TRBJ2-1; tentative D call: TRBD2 (5 bases). The CDR3 covers 16 residues. Germline V gene sequence: CDR1 SEHNR, CDR2 FQNEAQ (reference sequence). CDR3 region: CASSLAPPLVINEQFF. DNA of the CDR3: TGTGCCAGCAGTTTAGCCCCGCCACTAGTTATCAATGAGCAGTTCTTC.

This rearrangement joins TRBV29-1 to TRBJ2-7; 9 bases agree with TRBD1. This CDR3 has 15 amino acids. In germline, CDR1 is SQVTM, CDR2 ANQGSEA. Losses at the gene ends were 1 base for V and 3 bases for J; bases not matched to a gene: 7. In DNA, the CDR3 is TGCAGCGTTGAAGTCTTGGACAGGGGTTTCTACGAGCAGTACTTC. This gives the protein CSVEVLDRGFYEQYF.

This clonotype was detected only a few times. The chain links TRBV28 to TRBJ2-2, with 8 bases fitting TRBD1. J lost 3 bases, V lost 3 bases, and 15 bases had no gene match. The germline CDR1 and CDR2 sequences are MDHEN and SYDVKM. This CDR3 spans 19 amino acids. The CDR3 reads CASSLRDRLTPIDTGELFF. DNA of the CDR3: TGTGCCAGCAGTTTGCGGGACAGGCTAACGCCAATCGACACCGGGGAGCTGTTTTTT.

The sample holds a few counts of this clonotype. This sequence joins TRBV6-2 or TRBV6-3 and TRBJ1-1, with TRBD1 matching 8 bases. The CDR3 consists of 17 residues. V was clipped by 6 bases and J by 2 bases; unmatched bases: 14. Looked up from germline, CDR1 is MNHEY and CDR2 is SVGEGT. The CDR3 DNA follows: TGTGCCAGCAGCGGGGCCAGGACAGGGTCCCCTAACACTGAAGCTTTCTTT. Protein sequence: CASSGARTGSPNTEAFF.

This clonotype was counted only a few times. J is TRBJ1-1 and V is TRBV18; possible D gene TRBD1, 6 bases. Trimming removed 2 bases from V and 3 bases from J, with 22 bases in between. Germline V gene sequence: CDR1 KGHSH, CDR2 LQKENI. This CDR3 is 18 amino acids long. In nucleotides, the CDR3 is TGTGCCAGCTCACCAACCCCAGGAAGTCCGGGGGCGGACACTGAAGCTTTCTTT. Translated: CASSPTPGSPGADTEAFF.

This clonotype was counted ten times or more. The chain uses TRBV7-8 and TRBJ2-5; no reliable D call. The CDR3 length is 15 residues. With 3 bases removed from V and 5 bases from J, the gap between germline ends came to 16 bases. Germline assignment: CDR1 SGHVS and CDR2 FQNEAQ. The CDR3 loop is CASSLAVFSRETQYF. As DNA, the CDR3 is TGTGCCAGCAGCTTGGCCGTTTTCTCTAGGGAGACCCAGTACTTC.

The chain joins TRBV6-5 to TRBJ1-1; 7 bases are shared with TRBD1. The CDR3 covers 15 residues. The V segment lost 2 bases and the J segment 0 bases; nucleotides outside the gene matches: 3. CDR1 MNHEY and CDR2 SVGAGI come from the germline V gene. CDR3 sequence: CASSYAGGMNTEAFF. DNA of the CDR3: TGTGCCAGCAGTTACGCAGGGGGAATGAACACTGAAGCTTTCTTT.

This clonotype has only a few counts. V is TRBV6-6 and J is TRBJ2-3; D call uncertain. The CDR3 loop spans 16 amino acids. Germline values: CDR1 MNHNY, CDR2 SVGAGI (reference sequence). Trimming removed 5 bases from V and 2 bases from J, with 17 bases in between. CDR3 residues: CASSIPSLADTDTQYF. CDR3 nucleotides: TGTGCCAGCAGTATCCCTTCTTTGGCGGACACAGATACGCAGTATTTT.

This clonotype was recorded many times. The CDR3 DNA follows: TGTGCCAGCAGCCTCCAGAGCGGGGGGCCGCAAGAGACCCAGTACTTC. Its protein is CASSLQSGGPQETQYF. The chain uses TRBV7-6 and TRBJ2-5; 9 bases are a match to TRBD2. Losses at the gene ends were 5 bases for V and 2 bases for J; bases not matched to a gene: 9. Germline V gene data show CDR1 as SGHVS and CDR2 as FNYEAQ. The CDR3 loop spans 16 amino acids.

This clonotype was counted at least ten times. The chain recombines TRBV4-1 with TRBJ2-7; 8 nucleotides agree with TRBD1. CDR3 size: 15 residues. V gave up 4 bases and J gave up 3 bases; unmatched junction bases: 8. CDR1 and CDR2 (germline): MGHRA, YSYEKL. The CDR3 DNA follows: TGCGCCAGCAGCCCACCGGACAGGGATTTCTACGAGCAGTACTTC. Protein product: CASSPPDRDFYEQYF.

This clonotype was found a few times. The chain is built from TRBV28 and TRBJ2-3; either TRBD1 or TRBD2 may supply D (5 bases each). In germline, CDR1 is MDHEN, CDR2 SYDVKM. V was cut by 4 bases and J by 1 base, with 9 bases left in between. The CDR3 extends over 14 amino acids. CDR3 nucleotide sequence: TGTGCCAGCAGTTGGGTGGGGGGCACAGATACGCAGTATTTT. It is translated as CASSWVGGTDTQYF.

This clonotype was counted a few times. This chain joins TRBV4-1 and TRBJ2-5; 9 nucleotides agree with TRBD1. The CDR3 totals 17 residues. The ends lost 4 bases at V and 5 bases at J; junction bases unmatched: 14. Germline-derived CDR1 and CDR2 are MGHRA and YSYEKL. CDR3 sequence: CASSPLSTGGFWETQYF. The DNA of the CDR3 is TGCGCCAGCAGCCCCCTATCGACAGGGGGTTTCTGGGAGACCCAGTACTTC.

This clonotype occurred many times. This sequence joins TRBV12-3 or TRBV12-4 and TRBJ2-5; 7 bases match TRBD1. The CDR3 runs to 15 residues. The V gene end was trimmed by 8 bases and the J gene end by 0 bases; junction bases not matched to a gene: 9. The CDR3 reads CASSRTGWDQETQYF. CDR3 nucleotide sequence: TGTGCCAGCTCCCGGACAGGATGGGACCAAGAGACCCAGTACTTC.

This clonotype was counted at least ten times. This chain joins TRBV7-8 and TRBJ1-1, with D possibly being TRBD1 (6 bases). The germline CDR1 and CDR2 sequences are SGHVS and FQNEAQ. The CDR3 is made up of 16 amino acids. V lost 2 bases, J lost 3 bases, and 16 bases lay in between. The CDR3: CASSLIYSGAYTEAFF. The CDR3 DNA sequence: TGTGCCAGCAGCTTAATTTATTCAGGGGCCTACACTGAAGCTTTCTTT.